This T cell receptor (beta chain) was obtained from a study of identical twins. Each CDR3 protein is one row after TCRdb ran MiXCR on the 5' RACE reads. In the table there are about 690,000 distinct CDR3 sequences, approximately 22% of which are singletons. Regarding the study as a whole: Researchers caution that invariant MAIT and iNKT cells could partly confound zero-insertion analyses. In drawing conclusions, the study used cross-sectional statistical analysis and did not follow the same donors.

Germline values: CDR1 GTSNPN, CDR2 SVGIG (reference sequence). CDR3 length: 13 amino acids. V was shortened by 0 bases and J by 8 bases, with 11 bases between the two germline ends. To note about this clonotype: Its antigen is unidentified.

These same records also appear under a second study, on T cells expressing NK-cell markers. That paper notes: Eight donors were sequenced, of whom seven were HCMV-seropositive, while the remaining one was HCMV-seronegative. These clonotypes, the leaders elsewhere, also led the CD3+CD56-NKG2C+ fraction in four donors.

The sequence was collected from a woman aged 18-29 years in good health. The sample was PBMCs. The V and J genes are TRBV30 and TRBJ2-1; D could derive from TRBD1 or TRBD2 (5 bases each). The CDR3 bases are TGTGCCTGGAGTGTAGGGGTGGGGGATGAGCAGTTCTTC. Translated: CAWSVGVGDEQFF.